The present T cell receptor (beta chain) was sequenced within a study of blood T cell repertoires in COVID-19. As handled by the study authors: Amplifying reference gene primers gave estimates of nucleated cell counts. Assay: immunoSEQ multiplex PCR; the TCRdb copy retains only in-frame clones and omits some. Clone size and V and J calls were adopted from that table, with D and trimming inferred from the DNA. Here the sample spans over 65,000 clones, 70% to 90% being singletons. Germline values: CDR1 SGHTS, CDR2 YDEGEE. This CDR3 comprises 13 residues. Comments on this clone: At one of its ends the junction is not consistent with the germline gene, which may arise from a read error.

The chain employs TRBV5-8 and TRBJ2-7; no definite D call. The sample was peripheral blood. This sequence originates from a man aged 50 to 60 with active COVID-19. CDR3 in DNA: TGTACCAGCAGCTTGATAGCCCCCTACGAGCAGTACTTC. Translation gives CTSSLIAPYEQYF.